This TCR beta chain was captured by sequencing in a study of CD8+ T cells in alopecia areata. Once RNA had been extracted, it was reverse transcribed into cDNA to act as the sequencing template. Assay used: immunoSEQ multiplex PCR; TCRdb lists only in-frame clones, some missing. There are about 180,000 clones in the sample; about 53% occur only once, and about 10% lies in the top ten. The treatment denotes: oral pan-JAK inhibitor, 5-10 mg twice daily. Germline-derived CDR1 and CDR2 are PRHDT and FYEKMQ (reference sequence). V lost 5 bases, J lost 6 bases, and 1 base stayed unmatched. CDR3 length equals 12 residues.

The source material was CD8+ T cells sorted from blood, sampled at week 24, from a patient treated with tofacitinib. The chain is built from TRBV13 and TRBJ2-3, with TRBD2 identical over 8 bases. This clonotype was obtained from a human donor with alopecia areata. The CDR3 spells CASSPGGDTQYF. The CDR3 nucleotides are TGTGCCAGCAGCCCGGGAGGGGATACGCAGTATTTT.